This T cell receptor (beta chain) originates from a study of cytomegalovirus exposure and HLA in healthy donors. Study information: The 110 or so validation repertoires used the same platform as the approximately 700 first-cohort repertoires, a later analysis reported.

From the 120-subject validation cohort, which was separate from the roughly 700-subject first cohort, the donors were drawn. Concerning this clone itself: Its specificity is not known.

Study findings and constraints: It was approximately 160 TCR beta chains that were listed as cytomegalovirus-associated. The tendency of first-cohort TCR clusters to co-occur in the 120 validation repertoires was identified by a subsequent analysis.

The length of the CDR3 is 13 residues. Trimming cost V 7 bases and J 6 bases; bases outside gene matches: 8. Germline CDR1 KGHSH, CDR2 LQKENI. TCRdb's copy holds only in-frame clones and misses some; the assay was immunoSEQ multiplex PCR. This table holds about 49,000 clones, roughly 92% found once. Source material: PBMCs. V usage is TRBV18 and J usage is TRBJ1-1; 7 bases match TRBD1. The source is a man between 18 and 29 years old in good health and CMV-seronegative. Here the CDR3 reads CASLTTGLPEAFF. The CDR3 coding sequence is TGTGCCAGCTTAACGACAGGGCTCCCTGAAGCTTTCTTT.